This TCR beta chain was identified in a study of memory CD4+ T cells and cytomegalovirus serostatus. Whole-study context: This sample comes from healthy Belgian adults, about 10 CMV seropositive, approximately 25 seronegative.

Using immunoSEQ multiplex PCR, the repertoire was profiled, and TCRdb retains in-frame clones only, with some absent. This sample has tens of thousands of clones, with 60% to 85% found just once. Single viable CD3+CD4+CD8-CD45RO+ cells were sorted as the memory CD4+ T cells. This CDR3 is 15 amino acids long. The V gene's germline CDR1 is MGHRA and CDR2 YSYEKL. Trimming cost V 3 bases and J 2 bases; bases outside gene matches: 5. This receptor was taken from an adult in good health and CMV-seronegative. The rearrangement uses TRBV4-1 and TRBJ2-7, with 9 positions matching TRBD2. Material: memory CD4+ T cells from blood. The CDR3 sequence: CASSQLAGQTYEQYF. The CDR3 DNA sequence: TGCGCCAGCAGCCAGCTAGCGGGACAGACCTACGAGCAGTACTTC.